This TCR beta chain stems from a study of T cells of healthy individuals. CDR3 length: 13 amino acids. Germline values: CDR1 SNHLY, CDR2 FYNNEI. V lost 3 bases to trimming and J lost 4 bases, with 9 bases between them. From the 5' RACE reads, TCRdb called clonotypes with MiXCR, one entry per CDR3 protein. The sample holds about 53,000 distinct CDR3 sequences; roughly 14% are singletons and the top ten take more than 15%. This chain uses TRBV2 with TRBJ1-2, with D tentatively TRBD1 (6 bases). The sequence derives from a human donor in good health. Here the CDR3 DNA reads TGTGCCAGCAGTGACGGGGGCTCCTATGGCTACACCTTC. Its translation: CASSDGGSYGYTF.